This T cell receptor (beta chain) was found in a study of cytomegalovirus exposure and HLA in healthy donors (dated by TCRdb to about 2017). About the full investigation: An earlier analysis of approximately 640 of the donors reported approximately 300 Gb of sequence data and some 120 million unique TCR beta sequences from about 200 million T cells. Roughly 300 gigabases of sequencing data and 70 million to 95 million unique TCR sequences made up an early release that covered several hundred HLA-typed donors. Of the 300 to 500 genotyped donors, 75% to 85% were placed in the genetic ancestry cluster associated with self-reported Caucasian donors. The aim of the study was to test whether cataloging public T cell receptors could identify signatures of past pathogen exposure. The study used immunosequencing to profile the T cell repertoires of approximately 690 subjects and linked those repertoires to cytomegalovirus serostatus. Along with the approximately 650-subject first cohort, a separate validation cohort of over a hundred different subjects was used. High-throughput TCR immunosequencing, statistical association of individual TCRs with disease status, and machine learning were combined to predict cytomegalovirus infection status. In a later analysis, previously published TCR beta repertoires from 666 donors were re-analyzed and high-resolution HLA genotyping was added so that TCR occurrence patterns could be studied. In the later analysis, no new phenotypic data were used to find candidate immune exposures; instead, reliance was placed on TCR beta sequences and their occurrence across donors. To decide whether each TCR beta V gene segment behaved as functional or pseudogenic, an earlier analysis of over 500 of the donors relied on high-throughput TCR beta sequencing. Donor age, sex, ethnicity and CMV serostatus were collected together with the repertoire data. Genome-wide SNP genotypes for about 65% of the roughly 670 donors were used in a later genetic analysis, which treated that subset as a discovery cohort. Every repertoire in the discovery cohort had been generated on one and the same sequencing platform. HLA typing included class I and class II loci at four-digit resolution. Typing coverage varied by locus: about 629-640 donors for A, B, C, DRB1 and DQB1; roughly 560 for DQA1; over 600 for DPA1; approximately 470 for DPB1. Four to six DR-DQ haplotypes were handled as single units for association and clustering, since linkage in the cohort was strong. Among 398 genotyped donors of the cohort, an average of approximately 240,000 unique TCR beta nucleotide sequences were sequenced per donor, around 20% of them non-productive. On the study overall, not on this receptor specifically: A later analysis found that most CMV-associated TCR beta chains appeared HLA-restricted, with HLA associations seemingly driven largely by CMV exposure. A further reported finding was that TCR beta sequences accurately predicted the HLA-A and HLA-B alleles for most subjects in the first cohort. The authors suggested that the approach could potentially be generalized to other disease states and immunological phenotypes. Cytomegalovirus status was reported to be diagnosed by the classifier with high specificity and sensitivity in both the original and validation cohorts. Because HLA typing was unavailable for some donors at each locus, only the typed subset was used in association tests. For the cohort, immune exposure information was limited to CMV serostatus. According to a later analysis, TCR association rates differed among HLA loci, with DRB1 alleles showing the most associated TCRs and HLA-C alleles showing the fewest. Assigning TCR associations to individual alleles was difficult when HLA alleles, especially DR and DQ, strongly co-occurred. A group of highly shared sequence variants was considered likely to be a technical artifact of the sequencing pipeline. V-gene and J-gene trimming of TCR beta chains was associated with a missense DCLRE1C variant in a later genetic analysis, and the association was replicated in an independent cohort. In vitro tests confirmed that three of the cytomegalovirus-associated TCR beta chains recognize cytomegalovirus antigens. According to a later analysis, parvovirus B19, influenza, CMV and Epstein-Barr virus appeared linked to several top co-occurrence clusters. Broadly in line with IMGT annotations, most TCR beta V segments showed up in productive rearrangements about 90% or about 30% of the time in an earlier analysis of about 500 of the donors. In a later analysis, HLA-associated TCR beta chains showed more clonal expansion and lower generation probabilities than non-associated chains that were equally common. Because counts were too low, roughly 18 rarely observed V segments, including chromosome 9 orphons, were left out of the earlier analysis of approximately 500 of the donors. Sequencing depth was assumed to be roughly uniform across donors in the presence/absence analyses, though that assumption may not hold. Compared with the roughly 720-donor mean, donors in an Asian-associated ancestry cluster had fewer N-insertions in productive TCRs, according to a later genetic analysis. Specific HLA alleles were associated with 15,000 to 20,000 TCR beta sequences at a false discovery rate of 0.05 in a later analysis. Because the 87-base-pair reads could not distinguish some IMGT-functional V segments, including TRBV6-2 and TRBV6-3, those segments were excluded. The cohort was sequenced for TCR beta chains only, and without alpha or paired-chain data the features that could be detected were limited. In the study, approximately 150 TCR beta chains were listed as associated with cytomegalovirus. Across donors, most TCR sequences were observed very rarely, whereas some public TCRs were present in many individuals. Linkage disequilibrium might explain the correlated functional status among segregating V segments, but an unknown experimental factor could not be ruled out.

Via the germline V gene (reference sequence), CDR1 is MNHEY and CDR2 SMNVEV. V has 3 bases trimmed and J has 7 bases trimmed; junction bases matching no gene number 8. Measured from the cysteine to the phenylalanine, the CDR3 is 15 residues long. Only the CDR3 portion is preserved as DNA: 45 bases, with reading frame beginning at the first base. Points on this clone: What this receptor recognizes is not known. Nothing much larger sits one base from this clone, and base qualities are not available.

The cohort was made up of 500 to 800 healthy bone marrow donors. Cohort members were all nominally healthy when sampled, although unrecorded immune exposures were likely present. The donor tested CMV seropositive and was one of the 289 seropositive cohort members. Every donor gave a peripheral blood sample, and the peripheral blood mononuclear cells from that sample were used for TCR beta sequencing. Genomic DNA extraction from the blood cell samples was performed with the Qiagen DNeasy Blood Extraction Kit. The library was prepared using the immunoSEQ multiplex PCR assay. The multiplex PCR relied on a mix of 60 forward primers for TCR Vbeta segments and 13 reverse primers for TCR Jbeta segments. A multiplex PCR assay on genomic DNA amplified the CDR3 region of rearranged TCR beta genes. Amplified TCR beta libraries were sequenced as 87-base-pair reads on the Illumina HiSeq System. On the authors' methods: Across the 670 or so repertoires, a later analysis counted some 80 million unique TCR beta chains, 9.5 million to 12 million of which were shared by at least two donors. Raw reads were error-corrected and collapsed into unique sequences with a nearest-neighbor algorithm that merged closely related sequences to remove PCR and sequencing errors. Alignment of CDR3 sequences to IMGT reference sequences was used to assign V, D and J gene segments. Each retained sequence needed at least a six-nucleotide match to both a V gene segment and a J gene segment. Rearrangements were called productive when the CDR3 lacked stop codons and stayed in frame with V and J; all others were non-productive. CDR3 was defined by IMGT convention, running from the second conserved V-encoded cysteine to the conserved J-encoded phenylalanine. The earlier analysis of 587 of the donors excluded sequences that lacked an unambiguous match to a single V gene segment. In an earlier analysis of 450 to 700 of the donors, V segments were called functional above 56.7% productive rearrangements and were called segregating when the between-donor standard deviation exceeded 5%. A statistical classification framework was built for diagnosing cytomegalovirus status from the catalog of TCR beta chain sequences. A later analysis assigned V and J genes by comparing TCR nucleotide sequences with IMGT/GENE-DB human TR gene sequences. A later analysis assigned CDR3 sequences and most-parsimonious VDJ recombination scenarios with the TCRdist pipeline. In a later analysis, every TCR beta chain was defined by the combination of its CDR3 amino acid sequence and its V-gene family, and reads without a unique V-gene family were dropped. As a way to deal with suspected cross-contamination and a sequencing artifact, a later analysis dropped under 600 nucleotide sequences that were highly shared and had low generation probability. For each public chain, a later analysis derived a clonal expansion index from normalized ranks of inferred template counts within each repertoire. Generation probabilities in a later analysis came from a VDJ recombination model fitted to out-of-frame rearrangements, and those results were checked against IGoR. Hypergeometric tests were used in a later analysis to score TCR-TCR, TCR-HLA and TCR-CMV co-occurrence, with a repertoire-size bias correction applied to the TCR pairs. In a later analysis, false discovery rates were estimated by permuting HLA or CMV assignments 20 times. In a later analysis, co-occurring TCRs were grouped with DBSCAN, and TCRdist sequence similarity was added when clustering was performed within HLA-allele-positive subsets. Repertoires with fewer than 30,000 or more than 120,000 public chains, plus five repertoires with anomalous nucleotide sharing, were excluded from co-occurrence clustering. In its TCRdb copy, this immuneACCESS table keeps in-frame sequences only and misses some clones. Where compared with another copy, unresolved V genes explain less than half of these, and the others have no known cause. That table gives V, J and clone size, and the DNA gave D and trimming. The sample table shows over 150,000 clones, and more than 65% are seen once. The ten largest clones take up about 2.9% of the sample.

This sequence uses TRBV27 and TRBJ2-7, with TRBD2 identical over 11 junction bases. This sequence was found in a woman aged 40 to 50 in good health and CMV-seropositive. Sequencing was done on a sample of PBMCs. At the DNA level, the sequence is TGTGCCAGCAGTTTTGAACTAGCGGGAGCCGGTGAGCAGTACTTC. Its coded protein is CASSFELAGAGEQYF.